Each of the 27 T cell receptor beta chains below was sequenced from the same sample in a study of T cell repertoires in cytomegalovirus infection. Via MiXCR, TCRdb re-called the reads, giving one row per CDR3 protein. Of some 100,000 distinct CDR3 sequences in the sample, roughly a quarter were seen once. The material sequenced was CD8+ T cells from PBMCs. The receptors were sampled from a human donor in good health (CMV status not recorded). Some clones in this sample may be carry-over from other donors' samples.

The sample holds a few counts of this clonotype. The chain is built from TRBV11-2 and TRBJ2-5, with 8 nucleotides matching TRBD2. After removal of 5 bases from V and 1 base from J, the junction contained 12 bases not matched to a gene. This CDR3 has 17 residues. The germline gives CDR1 SGHAT, CDR2 FQNNGV. For the CDR3, the DNA is TGTGCCAGCAGCCCGTCTAGAGCGGGAGTGGTCCAAGAGACCCAGTACTTC. Amino acid sequence: CASSPSRAGVVQETQYF.

This clonotype was picked up a small number of times. The chain uses TRBV6-8 and TRBJ2-7, with TRBD2 matching over 7 bases. Looked up from germline, CDR1 is MNHGY and CDR2 is SAAAGT. This CDR3 spans 15 amino acids. V gave up 2 bases and J gave up 5 bases; unmatched junction bases: 9. The CDR3 protein is CASSYELASVHEQYF. CDR3 bases: TGTGCCAGCAGTTACGAACTAGCGTCAGTCCACGAGCAGTACTTC.

In its sample, this clonotype was seen a few times. V gene TRBV11-3 combines with J gene TRBJ2-3, with D perhaps TRBD1 (6 bases). V lost 3 bases, J lost 0 bases, and 7 bases lay in between. CDR1 and CDR2 from the germline V gene are SGHNT and YENEEA. This CDR3 is built from 14 residues. The CDR3 DNA is TGTGCCAGCAGCTTCGGACAGAGCACAGATACGCAGTATTTT. Its protein is CASSFGQSTDTQYF.

The genes are TRBV7-9 and TRBJ2-7; D assignment may be TRBD1 or TRBD2 (5 bases each). CDR1 is SEHNR and CDR2 is FQNEAQ in the germline V gene (reference sequence). The CDR3 is 14 residues long. Trimming took off 5 bases at V and 7 bases at J, with 18 bases between the two ends. The CDR3 is CASSGTRGPGEQYF. CDR3 nucleotides: TGTGCCAGCAGCGGCACACGGGGCCCAGGGGAGCAGTACTTC.

The CDR3 DNA is TGTGCCAGCAGTGAATGGGGGTCGGCTGCAGAAGAGCAGTACTTC. Protein: CASSEWGSAAEEQYF. J is TRBJ2-7 and V is TRBV25-1; either TRBD1 or TRBD2 may supply D (5 bases each). Deletions cut 1 base from V and 7 bases from J, with 17 bases between. The CDR3 consists of 15 residues. Germline CDR1 reads MGHDK; CDR2 reads SYGVNS.

The V and J genes are TRBV9 and TRBJ1-1; D possibly corresponds to TRBD1 (5 bases). Germline V gene sequence: CDR1 SGDLS, CDR2 YYNGEE. Trimming removed 3 bases at V and 1 base at J, with 10 bases between. The CDR3 is made up of 14 amino acids. The CDR3 DNA sequence: TGTGCCAGCAGCGCGGGACGGTCGAACACTGAAGCTTTCTTT. Translating it yields CASSAGRSNTEAFF.

This chain uses TRBV28 with TRBJ1-5, with D unclear. Looked up from germline, CDR1 is MDHEN and CDR2 is SYDVKM. The length of the CDR3 is 16 residues. The ends were cut back, 3 bases at V and 4 bases at J, with 16 bases in the middle. The CDR3 DNA sequence: TGTGCCAGCAGTTTCCCCTCGGGAAAGAAGAATCAGCCCCAGCATTTT. Its protein is CASSFPSGKKNQPQHF.

This clonotype was observed many times. The chain couples TRBV11-2 to TRBJ1-5, with D maybe TRBD1 (5 bases). Trimming stripped 6 bases from V and 5 bases from J, with 11 bases between. Germline CDR1 and CDR2: SGHAT and FQNNGV. The CDR3 runs to 13 residues. DNA of the CDR3: TGTGCCAGCAGACTGGGGCTCGATCAGCCCCAGCATTTT. Translated, it gives CASRLGLDQPQHF.

The rearrangement uses TRBV5-6 and TRBJ2-7; 9 positions match TRBD1. The CDR3 sequence is 14 residues long. Germline lookup yields CDR1 SGHDT and CDR2 YYEEEE. V shed 5 bases and J 3 bases; nucleotides not matched to a gene: 6. Here the CDR3 DNA reads TGTGCCAGCAGGATGACAGGGGGAGGCTACGAGCAGTACTTC. The encoded protein is CASRMTGGGYEQYF.

About this clonotype: A read error is possible here, since a much larger clone lies one base away. The chain uses TRBV30 and TRBJ2-1; weak D call: TRBD2 (6 bases). CDR1 and CDR2 (germline): GTSNPN, SVGIG (reference sequence). This CDR3 is 14 amino acids long. The chain's CDR3 is CTWVGTPSYNEQFF. As DNA, the CDR3 is TGTACCTGGGTCGGGACTCCCTCCTACAATGAGCAGTTCTTC.

V gene TRBV5-6 combines with J gene TRBJ1-2; TRBD1 matches at 7 bases. In germline, CDR1 is SGHDT, CDR2 YYEEEE. The length of the CDR3 is 14 residues. Losses at the gene ends were 4 bases for V and 8 bases for J; bases not matched to a gene: 11. The CDR3 spells CASSPWDREDGYTF. The CDR3 bases are TGTGCCAGCAGCCCCTGGGACAGAGAAGACGGCTACACCTTC.

This sequence joins TRBV11-2 and TRBJ2-2; D may be TRBD1 (6 bases). Trimming pared 0 bases from V and 3 bases from J, leaving 11 bases between. CDR1 is SGHAT and CDR2 is FQNNGV in the germline V gene. This CDR3 contains 16 residues. In DNA form, the CDR3 reads TGTGCCAGCAGCTTAGATTCGGACAGCCACACCGGGGAGCTGTTTTTT. Protein: CASSLDSDSHTGELFF.

This chain uses TRBV11-1 with TRBJ2-5; D might be TRBD1 (5 bases). The germline V gene encodes CDR1 SGHAT and CDR2 FQDESV (reference sequence). This CDR3 is built from 14 residues. Trimming left V 5 bases short and J 5 bases short, with 15 bases between. CDR3 sequence reads: CASSAKTERETQYF. CDR3 sequence (DNA): TGTGCCAGCAGCGCGAAGACAGAAAGGGAGACCCAGTACTTC.

The CDR3 coding sequence is TGTGCCAGCAGGACTAGCGGGGGGTCCCAAGAGACCCAGTACTTC. Amino acids: CASRTSGGSQETQYF. V is TRBV28 and J is TRBJ2-5, with 13 nucleotides matching TRBD2. This CDR3 is 15 amino acids long. From germline, CDR1 is MDHEN and CDR2 SYDVKM. The trim removed 6 bases at V and 1 base at J, leaving 2 bases unmatched.

The rearrangement uses TRBV30 and TRBJ2-7, with D perhaps matching TRBD2 (6 bases). The V end was cut by 2 bases, the J end by 3 bases, with 11 bases between. This CDR3 comprises 13 residues. Per germline, CDR1 GTSNPN and CDR2 SVGIG (reference sequence). The CDR3 loop reads CAWSLAGGYEQYF. The CDR3 coding sequence is TGTGCCTGGAGTCTCGCCGGGGGCTACGAGCAGTACTTC.

This clonotype was found many times. This chain connects TRBV12-3 or TRBV12-4 to TRBJ2-3; D is ambiguous. V shed 5 bases and J shed 4 bases, with 10 bases lying between them. CDR3 size: 13 residues. The CDR3 DNA reads TGTGCCAGCAGTCCCCCTATGGCAGATACGCAGTATTTT. Its protein product is CASSPPMADTQYF.

This chain connects TRBV20-1 to TRBJ2-1; possibly TRBD2 for D (6 bases). Trimming pared 0 bases from V and 4 bases from J, leaving 13 bases between. The CDR3 is made up of 15 amino acids. From germline, CDR1 is DFQATT and CDR2 SNEGSKA (reference sequence). The CDR3, as DNA: TGCAGTGCTAGAGATAGGGAGGCTCTATACAATGAGCAGTTCTTC. It translates to CSARDREALYNEQFF.

The table lists this clonotype with a few counts. This chain connects TRBV28 to TRBJ2-3; D remains ambiguous. The germline V gene encodes CDR1 MDHEN and CDR2 SYDVKM. Trimming took off 7 bases at V and 3 bases at J, with 11 bases between the two ends. The CDR3 contains 13 residues. The CDR3 region is CASTPVVTDTQYF. The CDR3 DNA reads TGTGCCAGCACCCCTGTAGTGACAGATACGCAGTATTTT.

There are a few counts of this clonotype. The chain combines TRBV28 with TRBJ2-4, with D perhaps TRBD1 (6 bases). V shed 5 bases and J shed 0 bases, with 17 bases lying between them. Germline CDR1 MDHEN, CDR2 SYDVKM. This CDR3 has 17 amino acids. The CDR3: CASSQGVDSLAKNIQYF. The DNA of the CDR3 is TGTGCCAGCAGTCAAGGTGTGGACAGTCTAGCCAAAAACATTCAGTACTTC.

The rearrangement joins TRBV5-1 to TRBJ1-1; D remains unclear. V lost 0 bases, J lost 0 bases, and 9 bases lay in between. The germline gives CDR1 SGHRS, CDR2 YFSETQ. The CDR3 is 15 amino acids. The CDR3 DNA sequence: TGCGCCAGCAGCTTGGAGGCAGGTATGAACACTGAAGCTTTCTTT. Amino acid sequence: CASSLEAGMNTEAFF. Full variable domain (remainder filled in from reference TRBV5-1 and TRBJ1-1): KAGVTQTPRYLIKTRGQQVTLSCSPISGHRSVSWYQQTPGQGLQFLFEYFSETQRNKGNFPGRFSGRQFSNSRSEMNVSTLELGDSALYLCASSLEAGMNTEAFFGQGTRLTVV.

In its sample, this clonotype was seen many times. The V call is TRBV4-3, the J call TRBJ2-1; unclear D gene. V was pared by 5 bases and J by 5 bases, with 7 bases between. This CDR3 has 12 amino acids. The germline gives CDR1 LGHNA, CDR2 YSLEER. CDR3 sequence reads: CASSAWDNEQFF. The CDR3 DNA is TGCGCCAGCAGCGCCTGGGACAATGAGCAGTTCTTC.

This clonotype was seen once. The V and J genes are TRBV14 and TRBJ2-3; either TRBD1 or TRBD2 may fit D (5 bases each). Per the germline V gene, CDR1 is SGHDN and CDR2 is FVKESK. The CDR3 loop spans 15 amino acids. V was clipped by 4 bases and J by 4 bases, with 15 bases between them. CDR3 nucleotide sequence: TGTGCCAGCAGCCCCAGGTGGAAGGGACCAGATACGCAGTATTTT. This translates into CASSPRWKGPDTQYF.

This clonotype was detected a few times. The CDR3 region has the DNA TGTGCCAGTAGTATGCGCAGTATGGATACGCAGTATTTT. Its protein product is CASSMRSMDTQYF. The rearrangement links TRBV19 to TRBJ2-3; D ambiguous. The ends were cut back, 3 bases at V and 6 bases at J, with 10 bases in the middle. The V gene's germline CDR1 is LNHDA and CDR2 SQIVND (reference sequence). The CDR3 totals 13 residues. The complete variable domain, with remaining parts taken from reference TRBV19 and TRBJ2-3, reads DGGITQSPKYLFRKEGQNVTLSCEQNLNHDAMYWYRQDPGQGLRLIYYSQIVNDFQKGDIAEGYSVSREKKESFPLTVTSAQKNPTAFYLCASSMRSMDTQYFGPGTRLTVL.

This chain joins TRBV6-2 or TRBV6-3 and TRBJ2-1; 7 bases are a match to TRBD2. Losses at the gene ends were 5 bases for V and 2 bases for J; bases not matched to a gene: 9. Germline CDR1 is MNHEY and CDR2 is SVGEGT. The CDR3 is 16 amino acids. CDR3 bases: TGTGCCAGCAGTGAGACGGCTAGCGGTACCTACAATGAGCAGTTCTTC. This codes for CASSETASGTYNEQFF.

This clonotype was recorded many times. The chain carries TRBV7-8 and TRBJ2-3, with 13 positions matching TRBD2. This CDR3 contains 17 residues. V trimming: 1 base; J trimming: 6 bases; junction bases outside the gene matches: 7. Germline V lookup: CDR1 SGHVS, CDR2 FQNEAQ. In nucleotides, the CDR3 is TGTGCCAGCAGCTTAGGACTAGCGGGAGGCCGTTGGGATACGCAGTATTTT. Its protein product is CASSLGLAGGRWDTQYF.

The genes are TRBV9 and TRBJ1-1; no definite D call. Germline values: CDR1 SGDLS, CDR2 YYNGEE. The CDR3 is made up of 14 amino acids. The ends were cut back, 4 bases at V and 1 base at J, with 11 bases in the middle. CDR3 in amino acids: CASSPPPRNTEAFF. The DNA of the CDR3 is TGTGCCAGCAGCCCCCCGCCGAGGAACACTGAAGCTTTCTTT.

This clonotype was recorded at least ten times. Here the CDR3 DNA reads TGTGCCAGCAGCTTAGATTCGTGGGCTAGCGGGGGGCTGAGCTCCTACAATGAGCAGTTCTTC. It yields the protein CASSLDSWASGGLSSYNEQFF. The V and J genes are TRBV11-3 and TRBJ2-1; 11 bases map to TRBD2. The trim removed 0 bases at V and 0 bases at J, leaving 13 bases unmatched. Germline values: CDR1 SGHNT, CDR2 YENEEA. The CDR3 consists of 21 residues.